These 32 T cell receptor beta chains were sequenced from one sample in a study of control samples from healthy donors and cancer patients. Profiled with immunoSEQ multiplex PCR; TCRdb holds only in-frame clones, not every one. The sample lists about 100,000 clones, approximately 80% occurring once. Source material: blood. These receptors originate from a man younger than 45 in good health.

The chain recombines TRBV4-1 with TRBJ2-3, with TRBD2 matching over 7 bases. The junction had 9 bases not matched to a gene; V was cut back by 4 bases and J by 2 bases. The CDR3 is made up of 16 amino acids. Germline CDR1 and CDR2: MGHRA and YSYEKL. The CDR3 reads CASSLLAGTDTDTQYF. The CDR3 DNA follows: TGCGCCAGCAGCCTATTAGCGGGTACGGACACAGATACGCAGTATTTT.

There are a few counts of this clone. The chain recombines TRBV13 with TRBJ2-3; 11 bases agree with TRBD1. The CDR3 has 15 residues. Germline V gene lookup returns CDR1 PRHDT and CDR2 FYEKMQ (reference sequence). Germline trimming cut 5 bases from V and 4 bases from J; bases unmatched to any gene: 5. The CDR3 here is CASSAGTGGPDTQYF. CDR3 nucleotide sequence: TGTGCCAGCAGCGCCGGGACAGGGGGGCCAGATACGCAGTATTTT.

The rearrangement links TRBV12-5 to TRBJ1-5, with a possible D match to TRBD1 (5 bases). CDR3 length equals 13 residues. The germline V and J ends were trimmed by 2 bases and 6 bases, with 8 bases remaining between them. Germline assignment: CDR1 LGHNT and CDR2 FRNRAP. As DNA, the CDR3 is TGTGCTAGTGGTTTGCTCGGGGGTCAGCCCCAGCATTTT. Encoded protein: CASGLLGGQPQHF.

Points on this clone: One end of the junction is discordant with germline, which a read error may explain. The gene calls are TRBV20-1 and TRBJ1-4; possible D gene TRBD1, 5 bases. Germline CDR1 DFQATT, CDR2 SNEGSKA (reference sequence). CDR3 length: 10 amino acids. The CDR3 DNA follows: TGCAGTGCTAGTGAGGGACGCATGGTTTTT. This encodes CSASEGRMVF.

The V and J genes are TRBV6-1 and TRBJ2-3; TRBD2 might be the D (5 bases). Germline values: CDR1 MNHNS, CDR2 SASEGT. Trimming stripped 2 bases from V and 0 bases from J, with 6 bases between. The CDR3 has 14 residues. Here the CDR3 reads CASSEPGSTDTQYF. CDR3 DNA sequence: TGTGCCAGCAGTGAACCGGGGAGCACAGATACGCAGTATTTT.

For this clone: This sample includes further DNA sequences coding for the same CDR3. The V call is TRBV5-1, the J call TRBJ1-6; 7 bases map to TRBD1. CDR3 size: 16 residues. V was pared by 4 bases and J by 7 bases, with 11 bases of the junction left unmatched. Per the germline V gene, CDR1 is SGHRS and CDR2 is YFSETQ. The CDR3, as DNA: TGCGCCAGCAGCCAGGAAGCCGGGACAGTCAATTCACCCCTCCACTTT. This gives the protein CASSQEAGTVNSPLHF.

The CDR3 here is CASSLMGAGLMGSTGELFF. In DNA, the CDR3 is TGTGCCAGCAGCTTAATGGGCGCAGGGCTGATGGGGAGCACCGGGGAGCTGTTTTTT. The V call is TRBV7-3, the J call TRBJ2-2; the D call may be TRBD1 or TRBD2 (5 bases each). The CDR3 contains 19 residues. Trimming took off 1 base at V and 4 bases at J, with 22 bases between the two ends. Germline assignment: CDR1 SGHTA and CDR2 FQGTGA.

The CDR3 here is CASSEGTGPGANVLTF. CDR3 in DNA: TGTGCCAGCAGTGAAGGGACAGGGCCCGGGGCCAACGTCCTGACTTTC. The gene calls are TRBV6-1 and TRBJ2-6, with 8 positions matching TRBD1. The CDR3 contains 16 residues. The junction had 3 bases not matched to a gene; V was cut back by 1 base and J by 4 bases. The germline CDR1 and CDR2 sequences are MNHNS and SASEGT.

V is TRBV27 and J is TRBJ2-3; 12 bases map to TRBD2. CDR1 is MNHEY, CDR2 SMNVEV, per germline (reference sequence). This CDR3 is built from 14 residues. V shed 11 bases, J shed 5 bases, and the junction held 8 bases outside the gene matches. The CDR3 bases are TGTGCCGTAGCTGGACTAGCGGGGAGAGATACGCAGTATTTT. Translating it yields CAVAGLAGRDTQYF.

The CDR3 region is CAWSKGSGGAYTQYF. CDR3 DNA: TGTGCCTGGAGTAAGGGTAGCGGGGGGGCATATACGCAGTATTTT. The J gene is TRBJ2-3, the V gene TRBV30; TRBD2 aligns across 11 bases. With V trimmed by 2 bases and J by 7 bases, 8 bases remained unmatched. Germline V CDR1 and CDR2: GTSNPN, SVGIG (reference sequence). This CDR3 is 15 amino acids long.

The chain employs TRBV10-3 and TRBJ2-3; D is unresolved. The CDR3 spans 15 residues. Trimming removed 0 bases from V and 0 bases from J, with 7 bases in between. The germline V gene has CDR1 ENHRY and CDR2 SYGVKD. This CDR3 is CAISESSTSTDTQYF. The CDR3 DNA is TGTGCCATCAGTGAGTCATCTACAAGCACAGATACGCAGTATTTT.

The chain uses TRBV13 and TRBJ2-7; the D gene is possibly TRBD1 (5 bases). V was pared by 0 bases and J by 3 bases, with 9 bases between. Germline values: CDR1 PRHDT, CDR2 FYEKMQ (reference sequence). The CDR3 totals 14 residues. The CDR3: CASSLGRRGYEQYF. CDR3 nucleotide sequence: TGTGCCAGCAGCTTAGGGAGAAGGGGCTACGAGCAGTACTTC.

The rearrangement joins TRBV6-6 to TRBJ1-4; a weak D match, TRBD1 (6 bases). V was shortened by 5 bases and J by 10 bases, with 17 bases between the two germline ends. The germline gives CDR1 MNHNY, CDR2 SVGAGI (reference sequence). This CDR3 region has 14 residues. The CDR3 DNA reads TGTGCCAGCAGTACAGTCCCCCTCAGGGGAAAACTGTTTTTT. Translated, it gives CASSTVPLRGKLFF.

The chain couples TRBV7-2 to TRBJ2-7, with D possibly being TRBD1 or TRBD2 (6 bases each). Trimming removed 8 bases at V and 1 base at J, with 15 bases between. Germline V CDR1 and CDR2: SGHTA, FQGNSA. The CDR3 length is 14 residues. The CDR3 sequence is CASALQGTSYEQYF. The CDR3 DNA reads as TGTGCCAGCGCCCTCCAGGGGACTTCCTACGAGCAGTACTTC.

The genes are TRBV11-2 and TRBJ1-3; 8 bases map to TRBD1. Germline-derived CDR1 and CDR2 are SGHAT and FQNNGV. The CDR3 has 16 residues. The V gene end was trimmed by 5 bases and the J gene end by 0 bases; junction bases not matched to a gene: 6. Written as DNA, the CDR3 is TGTGCCAGCAGCGCACAGGGGGGAGTCTCTGGAAACACCATATATTTT. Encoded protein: CASSAQGGVSGNTIYF.

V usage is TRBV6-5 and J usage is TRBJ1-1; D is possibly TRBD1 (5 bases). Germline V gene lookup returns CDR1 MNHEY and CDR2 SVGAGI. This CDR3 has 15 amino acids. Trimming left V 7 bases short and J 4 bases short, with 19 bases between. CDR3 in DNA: TGTGCCAGCACCAGAGAATCCGGGACCCCCACTGAAGCTTTCTTT. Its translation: CASTRESGTPTEAFF.

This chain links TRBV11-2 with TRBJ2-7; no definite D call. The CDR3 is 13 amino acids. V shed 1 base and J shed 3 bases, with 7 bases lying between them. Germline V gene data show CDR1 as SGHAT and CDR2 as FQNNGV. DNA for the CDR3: TGTGCCAGCAGCTTAGGGGCCATCTACGAGCAGTACTTC. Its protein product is CASSLGAIYEQYF.

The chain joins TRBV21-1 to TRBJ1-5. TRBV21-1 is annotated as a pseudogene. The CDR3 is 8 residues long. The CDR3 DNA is TGTGGACTTCAGCCCCAGCATTTT. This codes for CGLQPQHF.

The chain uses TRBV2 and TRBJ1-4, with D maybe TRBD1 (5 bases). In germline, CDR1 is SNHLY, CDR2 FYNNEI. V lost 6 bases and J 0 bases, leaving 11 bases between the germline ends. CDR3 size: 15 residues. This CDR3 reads CASSLLGATNEKLFF. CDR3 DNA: TGTGCCAGCAGCCTCTTGGGGGCAACTAATGAAAAACTGTTTTTT.

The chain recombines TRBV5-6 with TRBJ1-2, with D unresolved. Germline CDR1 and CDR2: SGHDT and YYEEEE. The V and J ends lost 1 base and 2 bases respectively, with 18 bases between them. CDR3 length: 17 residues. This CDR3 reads CASSLWGNDIVNYGYTF. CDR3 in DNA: TGTGCCAGCAGCTTGTGGGGAAATGACATAGTCAACTATGGCTACACCTTC. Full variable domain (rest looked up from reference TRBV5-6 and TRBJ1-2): DAGVTQSPTHLIKTRGQQVTLRCSPKSGHDTVSWYQQALGQGPQFIFQYYEEEERQRGNFPDRFSGHQFPNYSSELNVNALLLGDSALYLCASSLWGNDIVNYGYTFGSGTRLTVV.

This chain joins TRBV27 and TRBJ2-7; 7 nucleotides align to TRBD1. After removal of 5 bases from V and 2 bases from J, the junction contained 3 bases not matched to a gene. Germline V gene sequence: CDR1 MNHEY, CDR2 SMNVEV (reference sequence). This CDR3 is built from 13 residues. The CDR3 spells CASSRDSAYEQYF. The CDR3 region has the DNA TGTGCCAGCAGTCGGGACAGTGCCTACGAGCAGTACTTC.

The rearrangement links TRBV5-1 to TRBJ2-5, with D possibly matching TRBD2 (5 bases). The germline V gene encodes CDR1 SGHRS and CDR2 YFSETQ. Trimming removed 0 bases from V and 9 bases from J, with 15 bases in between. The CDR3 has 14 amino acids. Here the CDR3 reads CASSLEWLRAAQYF. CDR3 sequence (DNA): TGCGCCAGCAGCTTGGAATGGCTGCGGGCGGCCCAGTACTTC. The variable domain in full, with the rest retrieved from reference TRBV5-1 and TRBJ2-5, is KAGVTQTPRYLIKTRGQQVTLSCSPISGHRSVSWYQQTPGQGLQFLFEYFSETQRNKGNFPGRFSGRQFSNSRSEMNVSTLELGDSALYLCASSLEWLRAAQYFGPGTRLLVL.

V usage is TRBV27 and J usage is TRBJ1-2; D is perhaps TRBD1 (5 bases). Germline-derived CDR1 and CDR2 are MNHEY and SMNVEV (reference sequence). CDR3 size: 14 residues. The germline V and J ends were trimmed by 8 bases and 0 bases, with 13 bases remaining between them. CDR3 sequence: CASSWKGPNYGYTF. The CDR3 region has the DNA TGTGCCAGCTCGTGGAAGGGGCCTAACTATGGCTACACCTTC.

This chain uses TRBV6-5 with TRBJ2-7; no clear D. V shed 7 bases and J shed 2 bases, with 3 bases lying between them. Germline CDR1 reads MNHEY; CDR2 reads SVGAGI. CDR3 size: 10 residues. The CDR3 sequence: CASMAYEQYF. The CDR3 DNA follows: TGTGCCAGCATGGCCTACGAGCAGTACTTC.

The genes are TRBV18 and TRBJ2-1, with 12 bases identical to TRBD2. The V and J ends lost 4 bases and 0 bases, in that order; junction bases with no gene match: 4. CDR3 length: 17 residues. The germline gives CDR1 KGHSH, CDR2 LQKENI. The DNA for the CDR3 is TGTGCCAGCTCACGGGGACTAGCGGGTAGCTCCTACAATGAGCAGTTCTTC. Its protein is CASSRGLAGSSYNEQFF.

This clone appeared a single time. The CDR3 DNA is TGTGCCATCAGTGAAAGGACCCCGGGCACTGAAGCTTTCTTT. Its translation is CAISERTPGTEAFF. The chain recombines TRBV10-3 with TRBJ1-1; D is unresolved. This CDR3 is built from 14 residues. Germline loops: CDR1 ENHRY, CDR2 SYGVKD. V was trimmed by 3 bases and J by 4 bases, leaving 12 bases between them.

The CDR3 sequence: CASSGLGTGKNYGYTF. The DNA of the CDR3 is TGTGCCAGCAGCGGTCTAGGGACAGGCAAAAACTATGGCTACACCTTC. The chain employs TRBV9 and TRBJ1-2; 8 bases line up with TRBD1. The germline V gene has CDR1 SGDLS and CDR2 YYNGEE. The CDR3 extends over 16 amino acids. Germline trimming cut 3 bases from V and 2 bases from J; bases unmatched to any gene: 9. The whole variable domain, remainder taken from reference TRBV9 and TRBJ1-2, is DSGVTQTPKHLITATGQRVTLRCSPRSGDLSVYWYQQSLDQGLQFLIQYYNGEERAKGNILERFSAQQFPDLHSELNLSSLELGDSALYFCASSGLGTGKNYGYTFGSGTRLTVV.

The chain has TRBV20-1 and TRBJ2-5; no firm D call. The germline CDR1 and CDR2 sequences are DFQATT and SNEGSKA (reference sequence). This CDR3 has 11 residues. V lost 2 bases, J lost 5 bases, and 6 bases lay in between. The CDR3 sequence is CSARRSETQYF. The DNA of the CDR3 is TGCAGTGCTAGACGATCGGAGACCCAGTACTTC.

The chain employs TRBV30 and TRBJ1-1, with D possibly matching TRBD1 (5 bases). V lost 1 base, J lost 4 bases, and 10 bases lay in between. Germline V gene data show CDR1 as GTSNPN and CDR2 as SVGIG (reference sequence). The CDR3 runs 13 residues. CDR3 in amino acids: CAWSGGSGTEAFF. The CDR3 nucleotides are TGTGCCTGGAGTGGGGGGTCGGGCACTGAAGCTTTCTTT.

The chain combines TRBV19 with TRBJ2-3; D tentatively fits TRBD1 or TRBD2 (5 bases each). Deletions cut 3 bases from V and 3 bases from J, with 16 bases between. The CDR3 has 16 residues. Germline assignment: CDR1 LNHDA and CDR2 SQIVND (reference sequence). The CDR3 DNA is TGTGCCAGTAGTATCAATGGGGGTCAATGGACAGATACGCAGTATTTT. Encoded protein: CASSINGGQWTDTQYF. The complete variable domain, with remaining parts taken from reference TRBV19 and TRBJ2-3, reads DGGITQSPKYLFRKEGQNVTLSCEQNLNHDAMYWYRQDPGQGLRLIYYSQIVNDFQKGDIAEGYSVSREKKESFPLTVTSAQKNPTAFYLCASSINGGQWTDTQYFGPGTRLTVL.

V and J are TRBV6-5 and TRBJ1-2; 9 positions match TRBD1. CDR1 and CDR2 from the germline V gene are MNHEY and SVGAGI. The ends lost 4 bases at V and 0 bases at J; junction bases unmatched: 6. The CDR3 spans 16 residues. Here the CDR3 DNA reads TGTGCCAGCAGTTCACCCGGGACAGGGACTAACTATGGCTACACCTTC. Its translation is CASSSPGTGTNYGYTF.

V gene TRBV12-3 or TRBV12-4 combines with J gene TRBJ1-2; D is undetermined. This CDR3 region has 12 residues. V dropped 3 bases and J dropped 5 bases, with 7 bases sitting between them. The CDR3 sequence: CASSLMWYGYTF. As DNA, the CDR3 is TGTGCCAGCAGTTTGATGTGGTATGGCTACACCTTC.